This entry is about one T cell receptor beta chain. Its binding antigen is unknown. No base-level quality is on record; no much larger clone is a single base apart. These data originate in a study of blood T cell repertoires in COVID-19 (dated by TCRdb to about 2020). About the investigation overall: The collaborator samples originated in the United States, Italy and Spain and spanned the acute and convalescent phases of COVID-19. Deeply sampled blood TCRbeta repertoires from subjects exposed to, actively infected with, or recovered from COVID-19 were included in the dataset. The samples were drawn from the first 160 participants of the ongoing ImmuneRACE study and from more than 1,000 subjects provided by 6 global collaborators. Where available, HLA class I and class II types were obtained from metadata supplied by the sample provider rather than from assay-based typing. The sample metadata nearly always contained a de-identified subject ID, COVID-19 status, age in years and sex. The repertoires were released in a freely available public database intended as a resource for research on the immune response to SARS-CoV-2. The prospective study material was composed of cDNA or gDNA derived from T cells, B-cell-depleted T cells, or PBMCs. General conclusions and limits of the study: How much clinical and demographic metadata was included differed by source and by participant, and the metadata was provided uncurated.

TCRbeta CDR3 regions were amplified from genomic DNA by means of the immunoSEQ Assay, a bias-controlled multiplex PCR. The source study handled its data this way. Nucleated cell counts per sample were estimated from amplification of reference gene primers within the assay. Sequence reads were collapsed and filtered to measure the absolute abundance of every unique TCRbeta CDR3 rearrangement. For each sample, productive Simpson clonality was calculated as the square root of Simpson's diversity index over productive rearrangements. The table was pulled from immuneACCESS by TCRdb, which kept in-frame rearrangements only. Such tables lose some clones; where checked, under half of the loss comes from unresolved V genes, and the rest has no known cause. V and J calls and clone size come straight from that table; D and trimming were deduced from the DNA. The sample table shows about 140,000 clones, and under 90% are seen once. In total, the top ten clones hold approximately 9% of the sample.

CDR1 and CDR2 were assigned from the germline V gene as SGHRS and YFSETQ. Between the V and J ends, shortened by 0 bases and 5 bases respectively, the junction contains 14 bases. The CDR3 sequence holds 15 residues, the cysteine and phenylalanine included. Only the CDR3 DNA stays, 45 bases, in frame from base 1. The collaborating institutions used their own protocols to collect whole blood in K2EDTA tubes. For TCRbeta analysis, collaborators shipped samples as frozen whole blood, isolated PBMCs, or DNA extracted from either of those sample types. Specimen: peripheral blood. The clonotype was recovered from an elderly woman in a cohort sampled during active or convalescent COVID-19. The chain couples TRBV5-1 to TRBJ2-5; no D gene can be assigned with confidence. The base sequence is TGCGCCAGCAGCTTGGCCGACGGTAGCCGCGAGACCCAGTACTTC. It is translated as CASSLADGSRETQYF.